The 26 T cell receptor beta chains below were found in one sample sequenced in a study of blood T cell repertoires in COVID-19. Generated by immunoSEQ multiplex PCR, the TCRdb table keeps only in-frame clones and is missing some. The sample lists approximately 150,000 clones, roughly 90% seen once, with approximately 0.98% in the top ten. The specimen sequenced was peripheral blood. The receptors stem from a woman between 50 and 59 years old with acute or convalescent COVID-19.

V is TRBV10-3 and J is TRBJ1-6; TRBD1 is a possible D gene (5 bases). Germline CDR1 ENHRY, CDR2 SYGVKD. The CDR3 runs to 17 residues. The V end lost 0 bases, the J end lost 2 bases, and 11 bases lay between the germline ends. CDR3 residues: CAISESLGRAYNSPLHF. The CDR3 DNA reads as TGTGCCATCAGTGAGTCTTTAGGCAGGGCCTATAATTCACCCCTCCACTTT.

CDR3 bases: TGTGCCAGCAGCCGTCCGACAGGCCAAAACACTGAAGCTTTCTTT. Protein product: CASSRPTGQNTEAFF. The chain joins TRBV5-4 to TRBJ1-1; D may be TRBD1 (6 bases). Trimming removed 4 bases from V and 2 bases from J, with 15 bases in between. Germline V gene data show CDR1 as SGHNT and CDR2 as YYREEE (reference sequence). This CDR3 comprises 15 residues.

This rearrangement joins TRBV6-1 to TRBJ1-1; maybe TRBD1 (5 bases). Germline V gene data show CDR1 as MNHNS and CDR2 as SASEGT. V dropped 1 base and J dropped 1 base, with 16 bases sitting between them. This CDR3 has 17 amino acids. This chain's CDR3 is CASSEGMGLQGNTEAFF. DNA of the CDR3: TGTGCCAGCAGTGAAGGGATGGGTCTTCAGGGGAACACTGAAGCTTTCTTT.

The rearrangement links TRBV6-5 to TRBJ2-1; 11 bases are a match to TRBD2. Germline CDR1 is MNHEY and CDR2 is SVGAGI. V was pared by 1 base and J by 7 bases, with 3 bases of the junction left unmatched. CDR3 length: 15 amino acids. The CDR3, as DNA: TGTGCCAGCAGTTACTATAGCGGGGGGGCGAATGAGCAGTTCTTC. Encoded protein: CASSYYSGGANEQFF.

The chain links TRBV5-1 to TRBJ2-1; unclear D gene. This CDR3 spans 13 amino acids. The V gene lost 5 bases and the J gene lost 7 bases, with 13 bases spanning the gap. Germline-derived CDR1 and CDR2 are SGHRS and YFSETQ. CDR3 sequence: CASRPSPENEQFF. As DNA, the CDR3 is TGCGCCAGCAGACCCTCGCCGGAGAATGAGCAGTTCTTC.

The V gene is TRBV3-1 (or the pseudogene TRBV3-2), the J gene TRBJ2-1; TRBD2 agrees at 9 bases. With V trimmed by 2 bases and J by 8 bases, 7 bases remained unmatched. Germline CDR1 is LGHDT and CDR2 is YNNKEL (reference sequence). The CDR3 contains 15 residues. CDR3 loop: CASSQRASGKDEQFF. DNA of the CDR3: TGTGCCAGCAGCCAACGGGCTAGCGGGAAGGATGAGCAGTTCTTC.

The J gene is TRBJ2-7, the V gene TRBV19, with D possibly TRBD2 on 6 matching bases. CDR3 size: 15 residues. The V and J ends lost 5 bases and 0 bases respectively, with 14 bases between them. Germline lookup yields CDR1 LNHDA and CDR2 SQIVND (reference sequence). DNA of the CDR3: TGTGCCAGTAGTTGGGGCGGGGAGAGCTCCTACGAGCAGTACTTC. It yields the protein CASSWGGESSYEQYF.

V gene TRBV4-1 combines with J gene TRBJ2-1; D ambiguous. Germline values: CDR1 MGHRA, CDR2 YSYEKL. The V and J ends lost 4 bases and 7 bases respectively, with 14 bases between them. CDR3 size: 14 residues. CDR3 sequence reads: CASSLASGRNEQFF. The CDR3, as DNA: TGCGCCAGCAGCCTGGCTTCAGGCAGGAATGAGCAGTTCTTC.

V and J are TRBV12-5 and TRBJ1-6; 9 bases match TRBD1. The CDR3 has 17 residues. After removal of 7 bases from V and 5 bases from J, the junction contained 12 bases not matched to a gene. From germline, CDR1 is LGHNT and CDR2 FRNRAP. In DNA, the CDR3 is TGTGCTAGTGCCCACAGGGGGCGAAATTCAGATAATTCACCCCTCCACTTT. As protein: CASAHRGRNSDNSPLHF.

The chain joins TRBV9 to TRBJ2-1; D remains ambiguous. The CDR3 consists of 14 residues. Germline V gene sequence: CDR1 SGDLS, CDR2 YYNGEE. Trimming pared 4 bases from V and 7 bases from J, leaving 15 bases between. The CDR3, as DNA: TGTGCCAGCAGCTTTCCACCTTTGAGTAATGAGCAGTTCTTC. Protein: CASSFPPLSNEQFF.

The V gene is TRBV30, the J gene TRBJ1-2, with 8 nucleotides matching TRBD1. V lost 3 bases, J lost 3 bases, and 6 bases stayed unmatched. The CDR3 runs 14 residues. Per the germline V gene, CDR1 is GTSNPN and CDR2 is SVGIG (reference sequence). The CDR3 region has the DNA TGTGCCTGGAGCCCGACAGGGGCTTACTATGGCTACACCTTC. It translates to CAWSPTGAYYGYTF.

This rearrangement joins TRBV7-2 to TRBJ2-3, with a possible D match to TRBD2 (5 bases). The CDR3 length is 15 residues. Germline-derived CDR1 and CDR2 are SGHTA and FQGNSA. V gave up 0 bases and J gave up 2 bases, with 9 bases separating them. CDR3 sequence reads: CASSLAGSPTDTQYF. CDR3 nucleotide sequence: TGTGCCAGCAGCTTAGCAGGGAGCCCCACAGATACGCAGTATTTT.

The rearrangement links TRBV5-1 to TRBJ1-3; D call uncertain. V was clipped by 2 bases and J by 0 bases, with 6 bases between them. The germline gives CDR1 SGHRS, CDR2 YFSETQ. The CDR3 is 14 amino acids. Here the CDR3 reads CASSFTDSGNTIYF. CDR3 DNA sequence: TGCGCCAGCAGCTTTACAGACTCTGGAAACACCATATATTTT.

This clone was detected a few times. J is TRBJ1-1 and V is TRBV29-1; D may be TRBD1 (6 bases). V lost 0 bases and J 1 base, leaving 21 bases between the germline ends. The CDR3 contains 18 residues. Germline CDR1 SQVTM, CDR2 ANQGSEA. In DNA form, the CDR3 reads TGCAGCGTTGAAGATGCCCCGGCAGGGCCGGACAGGAACACTGAAGCTTTCTTT. Protein product: CSVEDAPAGPDRNTEAFF.

This clone was recorded a few times. J is TRBJ1-6 and V is TRBV19; 8 nucleotides align to TRBD1. Germline V CDR1 and CDR2: LNHDA, SQIVND (reference sequence). Trimming took 6 bases from V and 4 from J; bases not matched to a gene: 5. CDR3 length equals 15 residues. For the CDR3, the DNA is TGTGCCAGTAGCCGGGACAGGTGGTATAATTCACCCCTCCACTTT. This translates into CASSRDRWYNSPLHF.

The chain uses TRBV19 and TRBJ1-4; D is unresolved. Germline V gene sequence: CDR1 LNHDA, CDR2 SQIVND (reference sequence). V gave up 1 base and J gave up 8 bases, with 11 bases separating them. The CDR3 is made up of 14 amino acids. This chain's CDR3 is CASSIGGSTEKLFF. CDR3 coding DNA: TGTGCCAGTAGTATAGGAGGGTCGACGGAAAAACTGTTTTTT.

V gene TRBV29-1 combines with J gene TRBJ1-1, with 7 bases fitting TRBD1. This CDR3 comprises 14 residues. CDR1 and CDR2 from the germline V gene are SQVTM and ANQGSEA. J gave up 7 bases and V 4 bases, and 12 bases lay outside the gene matches. This CDR3 reads CSVVQFDWTGEAFF. CDR3 DNA: TGCAGCGTTGTTCAGTTTGATTGGACAGGTGAAGCTTTCTTT. The full variable domain, in which reference TRBV29-1 and TRBJ1-1 provide the parts outside the CDR3, is SAVISQKPSRDICQRGTSLTIQCQVDSQVTMMFWYRQQPGQSLTLIATANQGSEATYESGFVIDKFPISRPNLTFSTLTVSNMSPEDSSIYLCSVVQFDWTGEAFFGQGTRLTVV.

This clone is a singleton in its sample. V and J are TRBV19 and TRBJ1-1; 9 nucleotides agree with TRBD1. Germline V gene lookup returns CDR1 LNHDA and CDR2 SQIVND (reference sequence). Germline trimming cut 6 bases from V and 4 bases from J; bases unmatched to any gene: 9. The length of the CDR3 is 15 residues. CDR3 residues: CASSVKGQGVTEAFF. DNA of the CDR3: TGTGCCAGTAGCGTAAAGGGACAGGGAGTCACTGAAGCTTTCTTT.

The chain uses TRBV19 and TRBJ1-3; a weak D match, TRBD1 (5 bases). Germline V gene data show CDR1 as LNHDA and CDR2 as SQIVND (reference sequence). The CDR3 totals 15 residues. V lost 6 bases and J 0 bases, leaving 12 bases between the germline ends. The CDR3 here is CASRKRQNSGNTIYF. CDR3 sequence (DNA): TGTGCCAGTAGAAAACGACAGAACTCTGGAAACACCATATATTTT.

The V gene is TRBV12-5, the J gene TRBJ2-7; the D gene is possibly TRBD2 (7 bases). This CDR3 spans 16 amino acids. Germline CDR1 is LGHNT and CDR2 is FRNRAP. Trimming left V 3 bases short and J 6 bases short, with 21 bases between. The CDR3 region has the DNA TGTGCTAGTGGTTTTGGGTTCCGGGGGGCGGCTGGCGAGCAGTACTTC. The encoded protein is CASGFGFRGAAGEQYF.

V gene TRBV5-1 combines with J gene TRBJ1-1; D is perhaps TRBD1 (6 bases). Germline values: CDR1 SGHRS, CDR2 YFSETQ. CDR3 length: 13 amino acids. V was cut by 4 bases and J by 6 bases, with 13 bases left in between. This chain's CDR3 is CASSPGTFAEAFF. As DNA, the CDR3 is TGCGCCAGCAGCCCGGGGACATTCGCTGAAGCTTTCTTT.

The rearrangement links TRBV14 to TRBJ1-2; 7 nucleotides agree with TRBD1. This CDR3 spans 15 amino acids. The germline CDR1 and CDR2 sequences are SGHDN and FVKESK. The V and J ends lost 4 bases and 7 bases, in that order; junction bases with no gene match: 12. The CDR3 loop reads CASSLYIGGLVGYTF. CDR3 DNA: TGTGCCAGCAGCCTGTATATAGGGGGCCTTGTTGGCTACACCTTC.

The rearrangement uses TRBV7-9 and TRBJ1-1, with TRBD1 identical over 7 bases. With 1 base clipped from V and 4 bases from J, the junction kept 3 bases outside the gene matches. CDR3 length: 14 amino acids. CDR1 SEHNR and CDR2 FQNEAQ come from the germline V gene (reference sequence). CDR3 coding DNA: TGTGCCAGCAGCTTAGAGACAGGGTCCACTGAAGCTTTCTTT. Protein sequence: CASSLETGSTEAFF. The full variable domain, completed using reference TRBV7-9 and TRBJ1-1, is DTGVSQNPRHKITKRGQNVTFRCDPISEHNRLYWYRQTLGQGPEFLTYFQNEAQLEKSRLLSDRFSAERPKGSFSTLEIQRTEQGDSAMYLCASSLETGSTEAFFGQGTRLTVV.

V usage is TRBV6-1 and J usage is TRBJ1-5; D gene unclear. Germline V gives CDR1 MNHNS, CDR2 SASEGT. Trimming cost V 1 base and J 2 bases, with 9 bases left between them. The CDR3 loop spans 15 amino acids. For the CDR3, the DNA is TGTGCCAGCAGTGAAGGCCTAGGCGGCAATCAGCCCCAGCATTTT. Protein product: CASSEGLGGNQPQHF.

To note about this clone: One end of the junction does not line up with germline, which may come from a read error. V gene TRBV19 combines with J gene TRBJ1-1; D remains ambiguous. The CDR3 covers 15 residues. Germline assignment: CDR1 LNHDA and CDR2 SQIVND (reference sequence). This CDR3 reads CASSISVRGNPEAFF. CDR3 nucleotide sequence: TGTGCCAGTAGTATCTCCGTTCGAGGGAACCCTGAAGCTTTCTTT.

The rearrangement uses TRBV7-6 and TRBJ2-7; weak D call: TRBD1 (6 bases). This CDR3 spans 15 amino acids. In germline, CDR1 is SGHVS, CDR2 FNYEAQ. With 5 bases removed from V and 5 bases from J, the gap between germline ends came to 19 bases. The CDR3 sequence is CASSTQQGSRNEQYF. The CDR3 bases are TGTGCCAGCAGCACCCAACAGGGTTCTAGGAACGAGCAGTACTTC.